The rows below give T cell receptor beta chains drawn from one sample of a study of cytomegalovirus exposure and HLA in healthy donors. Method: immunoSEQ multiplex PCR; TCRdb's copy keeps in-frame clones and lacks some. The sample has 69,000 or so clones, roughly four fifths seen once. The sample taken for sequencing was PBMCs. The receptors were gathered from an older woman in good health and CMV-seropositive. Each CDR3 is given without its conserved first and last residue.

v_call cdr3_length cdr3_aa
TRBV7-9 11 ASSLYRQDEQY
TRBV29-1 11 SVGWGRGDTQY
TRBV7-8 15 ASSLAWSRAGNSPLH
TRBV19 13 ASSATGGSGNTIY
TRBV5-8 14 ASSLPRGTEDNEQF
TRBV9 15 ASSGPGLAVLGCEQF
TRBV5-8 12 ASTYAGARTEAF
TRBV7-9 13 ASSPGGAGNQPQH
TRBV6-4 11 ASSEGEGRGYT
TRBV13 13 ASTLPPNLNGEQF
TRBV18 12 ASSPFDTIYGYT
TRBV4-2 14 ASSQAASGGTGELF
TRBV11-2 13 ASSLGTGDGIEQF
TRBV9 11 ASTLAGVGEQY
TRBV15 10 ATGGVHNEQF
TRBV19 12 ASRRQGETTEAF
TRBV29-1 10 SARTGLYGYT
TRBV6-1 12 ASKQEESYNEQF
TRBV30 12 AWSLGSGAGELF
TRBV6-6 14 ASSGTIRGVNEKLF
TRBV6-5 13 ASSYAAGVVNEQF
TRBV6-4 13 ASSESAEANQPQH
TRBV5-8 16 ASSFGTAPGGTSYEQY
TRBV11-1 10 ASSSTAGELF
TRBV14 13 ASSRTSGISYEQY
TRBV2 12 ASSEARNTYEQY
TRBV30 11 AWSRGGPQTQY
TRBV6-1 13 ASSEGRVGNQPQH
TRBV19 12 ASSGGQGNTEAF
TRBV5-4 13 ASSRDRASYNEQF
TRBV5-4 14 ASSLLGGASTDTQY
TRBV29-1 11 SVQLAGRYEQY
TRBV19 11 ASPNRGNTEAF
TRBV30 12 AWSQLRQYEKLF
TRBV30 15 AWSVGQGDPWNTEAF
TRBV10-3 12 AIRGSGETYEQY
TRBV5-8 11 ASSPAPGTEAF
TRBV2 12 ASSLGGFTGEQF
TRBV7-9 13 ASSSRGYSNNEQF
TRBV11-2 14 ASSFGGLVGTDTQY
TRBV9 10 ACGAPNSPLH
TRBV5-4 11 ASSLDASGGYT
TRBV5-1 13 ASSLSSKNTGELF
TRBV6-1 12 ASSERGAGTEAF
TRBV25-1 11 ASTGTAATEAF
TRBV18 14 ASSPPGRGATDTQY
TRBV4-1 15 ASSQEGRGASYNEQF